This T cell receptor (beta chain) was observed in a study of CD8 T cells in ankylosing spondylitis. It was by quantitative 5'-RACE with molecular barcodes that TCR beta libraries were made. TCRdb reanalysed the 5' RACE reads using MiXCR and keeps one entry per CDR3 protein. The repertoire has about 800,000 distinct CDR3 sequences, approximately 12% of them found once; the top ten carry about 0.49%. A note on this clonotype: Its antigen remains unknown.

J lost 10 bases, V lost 0 bases, and 5 bases had no gene match. CDR3 length: 15 amino acids. Germline CDR1 is LGHNA and CDR2 is YSLEER. Study-level points and caveats: The study looked at matched synovial fluid samples from ankylosing spondylitis patients. Disease-linked clones were reported to be significantly enriched there. Earlier authors reported some of these motif variants in reactive arthritis synovial fluid and blood. Disease-linked clones bore a CD8+ phenotype and were relatively rare in peripheral blood. Typical of ankylosing spondylitis blood, it appeared, was a TCR beta motif of eight highly homologous variants.

This chain uses TRBV4-3 with TRBJ1-6; 8 bases fit TRBD1. The sample comprised blood, either unsorted or a sorted T cell fraction (not recorded which). This TCR derives from a male donor with ankylosing spondylitis. The CDR3 sequence is CASSQDGQGQSPLHF. In DNA form, the CDR3 reads TGCGCCAGCAGCCAAGATGGACAGGGACAATCACCCCTCCACTTT.